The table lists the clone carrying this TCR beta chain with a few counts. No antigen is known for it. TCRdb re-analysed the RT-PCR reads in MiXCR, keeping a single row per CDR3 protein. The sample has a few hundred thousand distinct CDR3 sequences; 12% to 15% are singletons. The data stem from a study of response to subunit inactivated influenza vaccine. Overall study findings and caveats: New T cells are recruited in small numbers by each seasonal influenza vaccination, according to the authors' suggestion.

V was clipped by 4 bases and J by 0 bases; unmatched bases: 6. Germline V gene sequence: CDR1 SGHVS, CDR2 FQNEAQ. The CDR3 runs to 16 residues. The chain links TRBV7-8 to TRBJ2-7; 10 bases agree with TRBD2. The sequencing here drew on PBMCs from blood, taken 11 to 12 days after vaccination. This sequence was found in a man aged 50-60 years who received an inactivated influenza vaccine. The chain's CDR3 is CASSSVLAGSSYEQYF. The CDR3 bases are TGTGCCAGCAGCTCAGTACTAGCGGGGAGCTCCTACGAGCAGTACTTC.